This T cell receptor beta chain was found in a study of T cells after yellow fever vaccination. Production of TCR cDNA was by 5'RACE template switching, which also added a universal primer site and UMIs. TCRdb ran MiXCR on the 5' RACE reads and lists one entry per CDR3 protein. The sample shows about 310,000 distinct CDR3 sequences, around 4% of them seen only once. CDR3 length: 13 residues. The V and J ends lost 4 bases and 2 bases respectively, with 8 bases between them. Germline V gives CDR1 LGHNA, CDR2 YSLEER. Whole-study findings and limits: The study re-detected most primary-vaccination clones after the booster (96% CD4, around 90% CD8). In FACS-sorted repertoires, abundant clonotypes from the bulk population could appear as contaminants. There was a small share of clonotypes that showed up in both the CD4 and CD8 compartments.

This clonotype was seen many times. Its target is unknown. V gene TRBV4-3 combines with J gene TRBJ2-5; D remains unclear. This receptor was obtained from a man between 18 and 29 years old who received the YFV17D yellow fever vaccine. Sequences were derived from PBMCs, sampled on the day of the yellow fever booster vaccination. The CDR3 is CASSLTDQETQYF. Here the CDR3 DNA reads TGCGCCAGCAGCCTCACAGATCAAGAGACCCAGTACTTC.